The 23 T cell receptor beta chains in this list originate from one sample, sequenced in a study of spatial heterogeneity in lung cancer (dated by TCRdb to 2018 to 2020). Library creation used 5' RACE. The reads were generated on a NextSeq 500. TCRdb reworked the public reads: Q25 trimming with fastp, MiXCR clone assembly, productive beta chains retained. Identical CDR3 protein sequences are pooled into one entry, listed with their most common genes and DNA. Present in this sample are more than 2,000 distinct CDR3 sequences, roughly 26% of which were seen just once. The ten biggest clones cover roughly a quarter of the sample. What this sample's time point label stands for: blood at routine non-recurrence follow-up after resection. Here the sequenced sample was PBMCs, taken at follow-up. Receptors were obtained from a male donor with early-stage non-small cell lung cancer.

This clonotype has only one observation. This beta chain is a stray read from a library made for alpha chains; its abundance is not meaningful. J is TRBJ2-1 and V is TRBV4-3, with 8 bases matching TRBD2. Germline V gene lookup returns CDR1 LGHNA and CDR2 YSLEER. This CDR3 comprises 17 residues. V dropped 2 bases and J dropped 0; count of bases not matched to a gene: 6. CDR3 in amino acids: CASSQTSGTTSYNEQFF. As DNA, the CDR3 is TGCGCCAGCAGCCAAACTAGCGGTACCACCTCCTACAATGAGCAGTTCTTC.

To note about this clonotype: Within a library made for alpha chains, this beta chain is off target, and its count is uninformative. This sequence joins TRBV7-2 and TRBJ2-3; D gene ambiguous. The germline V gene has CDR1 SGHTA and CDR2 FQGNSA. Between the trimmed V and J ends, which lost 5 bases and 6 bases, there was a span of 18 bases. The CDR3 runs 15 residues. CDR3 nucleotide sequence: TGTGCCAGCAGCCCGTCGGGTGGGCCGTGGGATACGCAGTATTTT. It is translated as CASSPSGGPWDTQYF.

Remarks on this clonotype: One junction end disagrees with the germline gene, perhaps due to a read error. In a library made to pick up alpha chains, this beta chain is a stray read with a size that means little. The gene calls are TRBV10-3 and TRBJ2-5, with D possibly called TRBD1 or TRBD2 (5 bases each). The CDR3 totals 14 residues. Germline CDR1 reads ENHRY; CDR2 reads SYGVKD. CDR3 coding DNA: TGTGACATCAGTGAGGGGCAGACCCAAGAGACCCAGTACTTC. As protein: CDISEGQTQETQYF.

Judged by abundance, this clonotype is medium-sized. A library prepared for alpha chains yielded this beta chain as an off-target read; its size is of little meaning. The rearrangement links TRBV12-3 or TRBV12-4 to TRBJ2-2, with D tentatively TRBD1 (5 bases). The CDR3 is made up of 13 amino acids. Trimming took 5 bases from V and 6 from J, leaving 10 bases between them. CDR3 bases: TGTGCCAGCAGTACCAGGGTCCCCGGGGAGCTGTTTTTT. Protein product: CASSTRVPGELFF.

This clonotype was observed a few times. Because this beta chain is a stray read in a library intended to capture alpha chains, its abundance should not be given much weight. The chain has TRBV18 and TRBJ2-7; D call uncertain. Trimming removed 2 bases from V and 3 bases from J, with 11 bases in between. Per germline, CDR1 KGHSH and CDR2 LQKENI. The CDR3 is 14 amino acids. In DNA, the CDR3 is TGTGCCAGCTCACCATCCCAACTGGGCTACGAGCAGTACTTC. It codes for CASSPSQLGYEQYF.

A note on this clonotype: Since the library was made to target alpha chains, this beta chain is a stray read and its abundance is not meaningful. The chain has TRBV5-6 and TRBJ1-1, with no clear D. V was cut by 0 bases and J by 0 bases, with 3 bases left in between. This CDR3 is built from 13 residues. Germline loops: CDR1 SGHDT, CDR2 YYEEEE. The CDR3 loop is CASSLVMNTEAFF. The CDR3 DNA is TGTGCCAGCAGCTTGGTAATGAACACTGAAGCTTTCTTT.

This clonotype occurred a few times. The library was designed around alpha chains, so this beta chain is a stray read whose abundance carries little weight. The chain couples TRBV6-2 or TRBV6-3 to TRBJ2-7; TRBD1 matches at 7 bases. V dropped 5 bases and J dropped 3; count of bases not matched to a gene: 7. This CDR3 region has 14 residues. The germline V gene encodes CDR1 MNHEY and CDR2 SVGEGT. The CDR3 nucleotides read TGTGCCAGCAGTAAGACAGGGCCCAACTACGAGCAGTACTTC. Translation gives CASSKTGPNYEQYF.

As to this clonotype: Within a library made for alpha chains, this beta chain is off target, and its count is uninformative. The chain links TRBV5-1 to TRBJ2-2, with TRBD1 identical over 10 bases. Germline CDR1 and CDR2: SGHRS and YFSETQ. This CDR3 is built from 16 residues. The ends lost 4 bases at V and 2 bases at J; junction bases unmatched: 5. CDR3 region: CASSRGQGFNTGELFF. CDR3 DNA sequence: TGCGCCAGCAGCCGGGGACAGGGGTTTAACACCGGGGAGCTGTTTTTT. Combining the CDR3 with reference TRBV5-1 and TRBJ2-2 gives the whole variable domain KAGVTQTPRYLIKTRGQQVTLSCSPISGHRSVSWYQQTPGQGLQFLFEYFSETQRNKGNFPGRFSGRQFSNSRSEMNVSTLELGDSALYLCASSRGQGFNTGELFFGEGSRLTVL.

Points on this clonotype: A read error may account for a junction end that differs from germline. The library was prepared for alpha chains; this beta chain is a stray read, so its frequency means little. The rearrangement links TRBV19 to TRBJ2-6; maybe TRBD1 (5 bases). The germline CDR1 and CDR2 sequences are LNHDA and SQIVND (reference sequence). The CDR3 contains 16 residues. The CDR3, as DNA: TGTGCCAGTAGTCTAGACAGAGTCTCTGGGGCCAACGTCCTGACTTTC. Its translation is CASSLDRVSGANVLTF.

In its sample, this clonotype ranks as medium-sized. Little can be read into the size of this beta chain, an off-target read in a library designed for alpha chains. The rearrangement joins TRBV25-1 to TRBJ2-1; TRBD2 matches at 12 bases. Germline V gene sequence: CDR1 MGHDK, CDR2 SYGVNS. V was pared by 2 bases and J by 9 bases, with 5 bases of the junction left unmatched. The CDR3 totals 15 residues. CDR3 sequence: CASSERLAGVGEQFF. The CDR3 nucleotides are TGTGCCAGCAGTGAAAGACTAGCGGGAGTAGGTGAGCAGTTCTTC.

This clonotype was observed a handful of times. The library was prepared for alpha chains; this beta chain is a stray read, so its frequency means little. This chain connects TRBV5-1 to TRBJ2-1; the D gene is possibly TRBD2 (5 bases). The V and J ends lost 4 bases and 9 bases respectively, with 20 bases between them. This CDR3 is 15 amino acids long. Germline V CDR1 and CDR2: SGHRS, YFSETQ. CDR3 residues: CASSPGVLSGGEQFF. The CDR3 DNA follows: TGCGCCAGCAGCCCTGGTGTACTCTCAGGAGGTGAGCAGTTCTTC.

On this clonotype itself: This beta chain is an off-target read within a library intended for alpha chains, so its frequency means little. The chain links TRBV16 to TRBJ2-7, with 9 bases that match TRBD1. The CDR3 spans 13 residues. V lost 4 bases and J lost 3; bases outside the gene matches: 1. In germline, CDR1 is KGHSY, CDR2 FQNENV. In nucleotides, the CDR3 is TGTGCCAGCAGCCCGGACAGGGGCTACGAGCAGTACTTC. Protein sequence: CASSPDRGYEQYF.

There are a few counts of this clonotype. Found in a library prepared for alpha chains, this beta chain is an off-target read, and its abundance has little meaning. The chain employs TRBV5-5 and TRBJ2-4; D may be TRBD1 (6 bases). CDR1 and CDR2 from the germline V gene are SGHKS and YYEKEE (reference sequence). V dropped 4 bases and J dropped 5 bases, with 10 bases sitting between them. The CDR3 is made up of 13 amino acids. Here the CDR3 DNA reads TGTGCCAGCAGCCCGCGGACAGAAAACATTCAGTACTTC. Protein product: CASSPRTENIQYF.

As for this clonotype: The library was built for alpha chains, so this beta chain is an off-target read and its size means little. The rearrangement links TRBV7-6 to TRBJ2-1; 7 bases map to TRBD2. Trimming took 11 bases from V and 5 from J; bases not matched to a gene: 15. This CDR3 has 15 amino acids. CDR1 is SGHVS, CDR2 FNYEAQ, per germline. The CDR3 sequence: CAPTSAGPPHNEQFF. Written as DNA, the CDR3 is TGTGCCCCTACTTCAGCGGGGCCACCCCACAATGAGCAGTTCTTC.

Comment on this clonotype: This beta chain is an off-target read within a library intended for alpha chains, so its frequency means little. V is TRBV10-2 and J is TRBJ2-7, with D possibly matching TRBD1 (5 bases). Germline-derived CDR1 and CDR2 are WSHSY and SAAADI. The CDR3 sequence is 12 residues long. V was clipped by 3 bases and J by 6 bases, with 9 bases between them. DNA for the CDR3: TGCGCCAGCAGTGAAGGGGCGAGCGAGCAGTACTTC. This translates into CASSEGASEQYF.

Only a few counts were recorded for this clonotype. Since it is a stray read in a library aimed at alpha chains, this beta chain has a size that is not meaningful. V usage is TRBV5-8 and J usage is TRBJ2-5; perhaps TRBD1 as D (5 bases). The V end was cut by 0 bases, the J end by 2 bases, with 14 bases between. Per germline, CDR1 SGHTS and CDR2 YDEGEE. CDR3 size: 16 residues. The CDR3 loop reads CASSLEGPAPQETQYF. CDR3 in DNA: TGTGCCAGCAGCTTGGAGGGGCCGGCCCCACAAGAGACCCAGTACTTC.

On this clonotype: This beta chain appears as a stray read in a library generated for alpha chains; its size is not informative. The J gene is TRBJ2-7, the V gene TRBV20-1, with a possible D match to TRBD1 (7 bases). Trimming shortened V by 6 bases and J by 0 bases, and 12 bases separated the two germline ends. Germline lookup yields CDR1 DFQATT and CDR2 SNEGSKA (reference sequence). This CDR3 has 13 amino acids. CDR3 bases: TGCAGTGCAGGAGGGACAGACTCCTACGAGCAGTACTTC. Translated: CSAGGTDSYEQYF.

A word on this clonotype: A library made for alpha chains picked up this beta chain off target, so its size means little. The rearrangement joins TRBV20-1 to TRBJ2-3; 7 nucleotides line up with TRBD2. The CDR3 runs 16 residues. The junction had 8 bases not matched to a gene; V was cut back by 0 bases and J by 2 bases. The V gene's germline CDR1 is DFQATT and CDR2 SNEGSKA (reference sequence). CDR3 in DNA: TGCAGTGCTAGAGATTATGGACTAGGGCACACAGATACGCAGTATTTT. It yields the protein CSARDYGLGHTDTQYF.

This clonotype counts as medium-sized. For a library built for alpha chains, this beta chain is a stray read; little rests on its size. This CDR3 reads CASRQGPSYEQYF. Here the CDR3 DNA reads TGTGCCAGCCGACAGGGGCCTTCATACGAGCAGTACTTC. The chain uses TRBV28 and TRBJ2-7; TRBD1 agrees at 8 bases. The ends lost 8 bases at V and 4 bases at J; junction bases unmatched: 7. The CDR3 totals 13 residues. The germline CDR1 and CDR2 sequences are MDHEN and SYDVKM.

Worth noting for this clonotype: This beta chain is an off-target read within a library intended for alpha chains, so its frequency means little. The chain carries TRBV28 and TRBJ2-1; TRBD2 is a possible D gene (5 bases). The V end was cut by 3 bases, the J end by 6 bases, with 15 bases between. CDR3 length equals 15 residues. Germline values: CDR1 MDHEN, CDR2 SYDVKM. CDR3 sequence: CASSFRGRRVNEQFF. CDR3 nucleotide sequence: TGTGCCAGCAGTTTTCGAGGGAGACGAGTCAATGAGCAGTTCTTC. The full variable domain, its missing parts supplied by reference TRBV28 and TRBJ2-1, is DVKVTQSSRYLVKRTGEKVFLECVQDMDHENMFWYRQDPGLGLRLIYFSYDVKMKEKGDIPEGYSVSREKKERFSLILESASTNQTSMYLCASSFRGRRVNEQFFGPGTRLTVL.

Turning to this clonotype: Since the library was made to target alpha chains, this beta chain is a stray read and its abundance is not meaningful. The V call is TRBV5-1, the J call TRBJ2-3; 9 bases align to TRBD1. The CDR3 is 15 amino acids. The V gene end was trimmed by 4 bases and the J gene end by 0 bases; junction bases not matched to a gene: 3. Germline loops: CDR1 SGHRS, CDR2 YFSETQ. CDR3 DNA sequence: TGCGCCAGCAGCATACAGGGGGCTAGCACAGATACGCAGTATTTT. Its protein is CASSIQGASTDTQYF. Full variable domain (outside the CDR3, taken from reference TRBV5-1 and TRBJ2-3): KAGVTQTPRYLIKTRGQQVTLSCSPISGHRSVSWYQQTPGQGLQFLFEYFSETQRNKGNFPGRFSGRQFSNSRSEMNVSTLELGDSALYLCASSIQGASTDTQYFGPGTRLTVL.

With respect to this clonotype: This beta chain is an off-target read within a library intended for alpha chains, so its frequency means little. Written as DNA, the CDR3 is TGTGCCAGCAGCTCTCGCCCTAGAGATGAGCAGTTCTTC. This encodes CASSSRPRDEQFF. The rearrangement joins TRBV7-2 to TRBJ2-1; D is undetermined. The ends were cut back, 4 bases at V and 8 bases at J, with 12 bases in the middle. The CDR3 has 13 amino acids. The germline V gene encodes CDR1 SGHTA and CDR2 FQGNSA.

In its sample, this clonotype ranks as medium-sized. Because this beta chain is a stray read in a library intended to capture alpha chains, its abundance should not be given much weight. The chain recombines TRBV28 with TRBJ2-5, with D hard to call. V lost 2 bases and J lost 5, with 9 bases in between. From germline, CDR1 is MDHEN and CDR2 SYDVKM. CDR3 length equals 13 residues. The CDR3 is CASSLRPRETQYF. The CDR3 DNA reads as TGTGCCAGCAGTTTAAGACCGCGGGAGACCCAGTACTTC.